The 21 T cell receptor beta chains presented below share a single source sample, sequenced in a study of T cells after yellow fever vaccination. TCRdb reanalysed the 5' RACE reads using MiXCR and keeps one entry per CDR3 protein. There are hundreds of thousands of distinct CDR3 sequences in the sample; 6.2% occur only once, and 15% lies in the top ten. The sequenced sample was PBMCs, obtained 5 days after the yellow fever booster vaccination. All receptors derive from a man aged 30-40 years who received the YFV17D yellow fever vaccine.

This clonotype has more than one count but fewer than ten. The gene calls are TRBV4-3 and TRBJ2-1; D remains unclear. Germline V gene sequence: CDR1 LGHNA, CDR2 YSLEER. Trimming stripped 1 base from V and 5 bases from J, with 15 bases between. There are 16 residues in the CDR3. The CDR3 loop is CASSQGDTDGNNEQFF. As DNA, the CDR3 is TGCGCCAGCAGCCAAGGAGACACAGACGGCAACAATGAGCAGTTCTTC.

The chain carries TRBV27 and TRBJ2-7; D possibly uses TRBD1 or TRBD2 (5 bases each). V lost 5 bases and J 6 bases, leaving 20 bases between the germline ends. This CDR3 has 15 amino acids. CDR1 and CDR2 (germline): MNHEY, SMNVEV (reference sequence). The CDR3: CASSLAPGISLEQYF. CDR3 sequence (DNA): TGTGCCAGCAGTCTAGCTCCAGGGATTTCCCTCGAGCAGTACTTC.

J is TRBJ2-7 and V is TRBV6-2 or TRBV6-3, with D perhaps given as TRBD1 or TRBD2 (5 bases each). Trimming pared 7 bases from V and 9 bases from J, leaving 28 bases between. The CDR3 totals 16 residues. Germline values: CDR1 MNHEY, CDR2 SVGEGT. CDR3 sequence: CASIKGPLPGGEGQYF. The CDR3 DNA sequence: TGTGCCAGCATCAAGGGGCCACTCCCGGGCGGAGAGGGGCAGTACTTC.

This clonotype appeared many times. J is TRBJ2-2 and V is TRBV29-1, with D perhaps TRBD2 (6 bases). Trimming stripped 1 base from V and 7 bases from J, with 13 bases between. This CDR3 has 14 residues. Germline V gene sequence: CDR1 SQVTM, CDR2 ANQGSEA. DNA for the CDR3: TGCAGCGTTGAAGTCACTAGCAAGGTCGGGGAGCTGTTTTTT. This encodes CSVEVTSKVGELFF.

The sample holds many counts of this clonotype. V is TRBV2 and J is TRBJ2-2; 12 bases match TRBD1. Trimming removed 5 bases from V and 6 bases from J; junction bases left unmatched: 4. The CDR3 contains 15 residues. Germline V gene data show CDR1 as SNHLY and CDR2 as FYNNEI. In DNA form, the CDR3 reads TGTGCCAGCAGTACCGGGACAGGGGGCCCCGGGGAGCTGTTTTTT. Translated, it gives CASSTGTGGPGELFF.

This clonotype appeared many times. This sequence joins TRBV12-3 or TRBV12-4 and TRBJ2-7; 10 bases map to TRBD1. J was trimmed by 3 bases and V by 5 bases; bases with no gene match: 10. The CDR3 consists of 16 residues. The CDR3 DNA reads TGTGCCAGCAGTACCCAACTGACAGGGGGCCTCTACGAGCAGTACTTC. Protein product: CASSTQLTGGLYEQYF.

This clonotype has just a few counts. The rearrangement links TRBV19 to TRBJ2-2; possibly TRBD1 for D (6 bases). Trimming left V 8 bases short and J 6 bases short, with 19 bases between. Looked up from germline, CDR1 is LNHDA and CDR2 is SQIVND (reference sequence). This CDR3 contains 15 residues. The CDR3 region is CASCNGRGFAGELFF. CDR3 sequence (DNA): TGTGCCAGTTGTAACGGAAGGGGGTTCGCCGGGGAGCTGTTTTTT.

This chain connects TRBV29-1 to TRBJ2-1; 7 bases are a match to TRBD2. The CDR3 loop spans 12 amino acids. Germline CDR1 reads SQVTM; CDR2 reads ANQGSEA. This chain's CDR3 is CRETSPSDEQFF. The CDR3 coding sequence is TGCAGAGAGACTAGCCCCTCGGATGAGCAGTTCTTC.

This clonotype was observed at least ten times. The rearrangement joins TRBV27 to TRBJ1-2, with D possibly TRBD1 on 6 matching bases. The V end lost 4 bases, the J end lost 9 bases, and 15 bases lay between the germline ends. From germline, CDR1 is MNHEY and CDR2 SMNVEV (reference sequence). This CDR3 contains 13 residues. CDR3 in DNA: TGTGCCAGCAGTTACCGAACAGGGCGACGCTACACCTTC. Translated: CASSYRTGRRYTF.

This clonotype was recorded many times. This chain connects TRBV4-3 to TRBJ1-1; D perhaps matches TRBD1 (5 bases). The CDR3 sequence is 17 residues long. V lost 3 bases and J 1 base, leaving 18 bases between the germline ends. CDR1 is LGHNA and CDR2 is YSLEER in the germline V gene. The CDR3 is CASSHRPTGRTNTEAFF. DNA of the CDR3: TGCGCCAGCAGCCATCGACCAACGGGACGAACGAACACTGAAGCTTTCTTT.

This clonotype was counted only a few times. This chain joins TRBV3-1 and TRBJ2-1; 14 bases line up with TRBD2. The V segment lost 4 bases and the J segment 9 bases; nucleotides outside the gene matches: 5. The CDR3 has 15 residues. CDR1 is LGHDT and CDR2 is YNNKEL in the germline V gene (reference sequence). The CDR3 nucleotides are TGTGCCAGCAGCCCCCGACTAGCGGGAGGGTCTGAGCAGTTCTTC. This gives the protein CASSPRLAGGSEQFF.

This clonotype was counted at least ten times. The rearrangement uses TRBV4-3 and TRBJ2-3, with TRBD2 matching over 7 bases. The CDR3 length is 15 residues. Unmatched junction bases numbered 6, after V lost 1 base and J lost 5 bases. CDR1 LGHNA and CDR2 YSLEER come from the germline V gene. The CDR3 DNA sequence: TGCGCCAGCAGCCAAGGCGGGAGAACGGGAGATACGCAGTATTTT. This sequence encodes CASSQGGRTGDTQYF.

This clonotype was observed a handful of times. The chain combines TRBV27 with TRBJ2-5; 10 bases align to TRBD2. The CDR3 is 17 amino acids. CDR1 MNHEY and CDR2 SMNVEV come from the germline V gene (reference sequence). Germline trimming cut 3 bases from V and 4 bases from J; bases unmatched to any gene: 11. The CDR3 loop is CASSFDGAGGPPETQYF. The CDR3 nucleotides are TGTGCCAGCAGTTTTGATGGAGCGGGAGGGCCTCCAGAGACCCAGTACTTC.

This clonotype occurred many times. This chain connects TRBV5-6 to TRBJ2-1, with a possible D match to TRBD1 (5 bases). The CDR3 extends over 14 amino acids. Trimming left V 2 bases short and J 3 bases short, with 9 bases between. Per germline, CDR1 SGHDT and CDR2 YYEEEE. CDR3 residues: CASSFSGIYNEQFF. CDR3 coding DNA: TGTGCCAGCAGCTTTTCAGGGATCTACAATGAGCAGTTCTTC.

There are a few counts of this clonotype. J is TRBJ1-1 and V is TRBV10-3; D might be TRBD1 (6 bases). V dropped 10 bases and J dropped 0 bases, with 15 bases sitting between them. Germline CDR1 ENHRY, CDR2 SYGVKD. The CDR3 totals 14 residues. CDR3 sequence: CATQQGGMNTEAFF. For the CDR3, the DNA is TGTGCCACGCAACAGGGTGGGATGAACACTGAAGCTTTCTTT.

This clonotype occurred many times. The gene calls are TRBV7-2 and TRBJ2-5; no firm D call. CDR3 size: 14 residues. Germline V gene sequence: CDR1 SGHTA, CDR2 FQGNSA. V gave up 5 bases and J gave up 3 bases, with 13 bases separating them. CDR3 amino acids: CASSHRRIKETQYF. The CDR3 region has the DNA TGTGCCAGCAGCCACCGACGGATTAAAGAGACCCAGTACTTC.

This clonotype has ten or more counts. This chain joins TRBV7-2 and TRBJ2-3, with 12 bases aligning to TRBD2. This CDR3 is built from 16 residues. J gave up 3 bases and V 5 bases, and 6 bases lay outside the gene matches. CDR1 and CDR2 from the germline V gene are SGHTA and FQGNSA. CDR3 sequence: CASSVTSGRMTDTQYF. The DNA for the CDR3 is TGTGCCAGCAGCGTGACTAGCGGGAGAATGACAGATACGCAGTATTTT.

The rearrangement joins TRBV19 to TRBJ2-7; TRBD1 matches 7 bases. This CDR3 contains 13 residues. Looked up from germline, CDR1 is LNHDA and CDR2 is SQIVND (reference sequence). The junction had 9 bases not matched to a gene; V was cut back by 8 bases and J by 5 bases. This CDR3 reads CASSTGKRNEQYF. The CDR3 DNA follows: TGTGCCAGTTCGACAGGGAAGCGAAACGAGCAGTACTTC.

A note on this clonotype: At one of its ends the junction is not consistent with the germline gene, which may arise from a read error. The J gene is TRBJ2-1, the V gene TRBV3-1, with 8 bases identical to TRBD2. Germline V gene sequence: CDR1 LGHDT, CDR2 YNNKEL (reference sequence). This CDR3 is built from 19 residues. DNA for the CDR3: TGTGCCACCAGCCAAGATCGATCGGGACGGGAGGGCCTAGGCAATGAGCAGTTCTTC. This codes for CATSQDRSGREGLGNEQFF.

This clonotype was counted only a few times. The CDR3 sequence is CASRRPGAGSAYEQFF. The CDR3 DNA reads TGTGCCAGCAGACGACCCGGGGCTGGTAGCGCATATGAGCAGTTCTTC. The rearrangement links TRBV7-2 to TRBJ2-1; D tentatively fits TRBD1 or TRBD2 (5 bases each). Trimming took off 6 bases at V and 8 bases at J, with 23 bases between the two ends. Germline V lookup: CDR1 SGHTA, CDR2 FQGNSA. This CDR3 is 16 amino acids long.

This clonotype appeared a few times. The chain has TRBV4-3 and TRBJ1-2; 8 nucleotides align to TRBD1. This CDR3 is built from 16 residues. Trimming at V came to 3 bases and at J to 7 bases, leaving 13 bases not matched to a gene. CDR1 is LGHNA, CDR2 YSLEER, per germline. CDR3 coding DNA: TGCGCCAGCAGCCAGGCAGCAGGGGGCGCGGTCGGTGGCTACACCTTC. This gives the protein CASSQAAGGAVGGYTF.